This T cell receptor beta chain was retrieved from a study of blood T cell repertoires in COVID-19. Germline CDR1 is SNHLY and CDR2 is FYNNEI. The V end was cut by 5 bases, the J end by 2 bases, with 13 bases between. This CDR3 comprises 15 residues. Measured with immunoSEQ multiplex PCR; TCRdb has only the in-frame clones, and not every one. This table has roughly 190,000 clones, around 81% appearing once. This chain connects TRBV2 to TRBJ1-5; D is unclear. Sequencing input: peripheral blood. The receptor comes from a woman between 35 and 50 years old with COVID-19, enrolled during active disease. CDR3 in DNA: TGTGCCAGCAGTCCAATACGCCAGGGCAATCAGCCCCAGCATTTT. Translated: CASSPIRQGNQPQHF.